Listed below are T cell receptor beta chains from one sample, sequenced in a study of blood T cell repertoires in COVID-19. TCRdb's copy holds only in-frame clones and misses some; the assay was immunoSEQ multiplex PCR. The sample includes about 430,000 clones, approximately 92% of them seen just once. The sample comprised PBMCs or T cells enriched from blood (not recorded which). The source is a man younger than 45 who had recovered from COVID-19. The CDR3 runs from the conserved cysteine through the conserved F or W. A D gene is named only where the DNA matches it firmly. Part of the rows lack a size; the others show once, few, many or a class for expanded clones.

TRBJ2-2,.,TRBV29-1,TRBD2,CSGGRANTGELFF,TGCAGCGGGGGGAGGGCCAACACCGGGGAGCTGTTTTTT
TRBJ1-5,.,TRBV10-3,TRBD1,CATRQGAGNQPQHF,TGTGCCACAAGACAGGGGGCAGGCAATCAGCCCCAGCATTTT
TRBJ2-3,.,TRBV27,.,CASSLLGAWSDTQYF,TGTGCCAGCAGTTTATTGGGGGCTTGGTCAGATACGCAGTATTTT
TRBJ1-1,once,TRBV9,.,CASSTSGEGPEAFF,TGTGCCAGCAGCACCTCAGGGGAGGGCCCTGAAGCTTTCTTT
TRBJ2-5,once,TRBV2,.,CASSRGETQYF,TGTGCCAGCAGCAGGGGAGAGACCCAGTACTTC
TRBJ2-5,.,TRBV30,TRBD1,CAWSLPGQGTPRETQYF,TGTGCCTGGAGTCTGCCGGGACAGGGCACCCCACGGGAGACCCAGTACTTC
TRBJ1-1,.,TRBV30,.,CAWSGRPNTEAFF,TGTGCCTGGAGTGGGCGGCCGAACACTGAAGCTTTCTTT
TRBJ2-7,.,TRBV19,TRBD2,CASSIDPREGVRYEQYF,TGTGCCAGTAGTATAGACCCACGGGAGGGAGTGCGGTACGAGCAGTACTTC
TRBJ2-2,once,TRBV7-9,.,CASSPMRENTGELFF,TGTGCCAGCAGCCCAATGCGGGAGAACACCGGGGAGCTGTTTTTT
TRBJ1-1,once,TRBV3-1/TRBV3-2,.,CASSPSGQRTEAFF,TGTGCCAGCAGCCCGTCCGGACAGCGCACTGAAGCTTTCTTT
TRBJ1-2,.,TRBV19,.,CASTITTSTGYTF,TGTGCCAGTACCATCACGACAAGCACTGGCTACACCTTC
TRBJ1-4,.,TRBV7-9,.,CASSARDFNEKLFF,TGTGCCAGCAGCGCCAGGGACTTTAATGAAAAACTGTTTTTT
TRBJ2-1,.,TRBV24-1,.,CATSDSGLTGHLYNEQFF,TGTGCCACCAGTGATTCAGGGCTCACAGGACACTTATACAATGAGCAGTTCTTC
TRBJ1-1,.,TRBV11-2,TRBD1,CASSLDFTGAGTEAFF,TGTGCCAGCAGCTTAGATTTTACAGGGGCTGGCACTGAAGCTTTCTTT
TRBJ2-3,.,TRBV28,TRBD2,CASSYEGLAGGTDTQYF,TGTGCCAGCAGTTATGAGGGACTAGCGGGAGGTACAGATACGCAGTATTTT
TRBJ1-3,.,TRBV28,TRBD1,CASSLGTGFDTIYF,TGTGCCAGCAGTTTGGGGACAGGGTTTGACACCATATATTTT
TRBJ2-3,.,TRBV10-3,.,CAISDPTIRGTDTQYF,TGTGCCATCAGTGATCCTACTATCCGGGGCACAGATACGCAGTATTTT
TRBJ1-6,.,TRBV5-6,.,CASSLLGPGNSPLHF,TGTGCCAGCAGCTTGTTGGGTCCGGGAAATTCACCCCTCCACTTT
TRBJ2-7,.,TRBV3-1/TRBV3-2,.,CASSPIFVEVYWEQYF,TGTGCCAGCAGTCCAATTTTCGTAGAGGTCTACTGGGAGCAGTACTTC
TRBJ2-7,.,TRBV30,TRBD1,CAWSVPGQGLSSYEQYF,TGTGCCTGGAGTGTCCCGGGACAGGGTTTAAGCTCCTACGAGCAGTACTTC
TRBJ2-5,.,TRBV28,.,CASSEGQGVPLSETQYF,TGTGCCAGCAGCGAGGGACAAGGGGTCCCTCTTTCGGAGACCCAGTACTTC
TRBJ2-5,.,TRBV4-2,TRBD2,CASRRGSGEQETQYF,TGTGCCAGCAGAAGGGGTAGCGGGGAACAAGAGACCCAGTACTTC
TRBJ2-7,.,TRBV14,TRBD1,CASSQPGTGYSEQYF,TGTGCCAGCAGCCAACCCGGGACAGGGTACTCCGAGCAGTACTTC
TRBJ2-7,.,TRBV20-1,.,CSASARTYEQYF,TGCAGTGCTAGTGCCAGGACCTACGAGCAGTACTTC